This TCR beta chain emerged from a study of cytotoxic CD8 clonotypes in ibrutinib-treated CLL (dated by TCRdb to about 2021). Context from the whole study: The cohort included roughly 15 treatment-naive and eleven to twelve relapsed/refractory patients; about 18 were IGHV unmutated. All remission and progressive disease samples were collected while patients were still receiving ibrutinib. The response samples were drawn at a median of roughly eleven months into treatment, with a range of roughly 6 to 36 months. Samples averaged 255,043 productive templates and tens of thousands of productive rearrangements. Responses were partial in roughly 24 patients and complete in 2; after median roughly 69 months follow-up, roughly 15 stayed in remission and approximately 12 progressed. Of the approximately 86 participants in the trial, about two dozen had longitudinal samples available. Cryopreserved peripheral blood mononuclear cells were collected before treatment, at response, and at either disease progression or sustained remission. General study outcomes and caveats: Baseline clonality was found to be higher than that of age-matched healthy donors and was strongly correlated with circulating CD8+ T-cell counts. Sustained-remission and progressing patients did not have matched sampling times, and lymph node repertoires were not examined. Clonality increased at ibrutinib response, stayed stable in sustained remission, and fell back toward baseline at progression. Public clonotypes were rare and either shrank or stayed stable during treatment, and the rise in clonality at ibrutinib response reflected expansion of private clonotypes.

About 2 micrograms of genomic DNA were extracted from cryopreserved PBMCs for TCR beta library preparation. Longitudinal blood samples from CLL patients on ibrutinib monotherapy were analyzed using high-throughput TCR beta sequencing. The patients took part in an open-label, single-center phase 2 trial of ibrutinib monotherapy. From a lookup of the germline V gene (reference sequence), CDR1 and CDR2 are WNHNN and SYGVQD. From the cysteine through the phenylalanine, the CDR3 covers 15 amino acids. Only the CDR3 region is kept as DNA, spanning 45 bases read in frame from base 1. There are a few counts of this clone. Its antigen remains unidentified. One end of the junction does not line up with germline, which may come from a read error. A MiSeq instrument was used for deep resolution sequencing, which targeted depths ranging from 1 in 1 million up to 1 in 200,000 T cells, with coverage averaging 10x for each clonotype. The immunoSEQ hsTCRB Kit was used to generate TCR beta libraries. The original methods were these. Data were analyzed with ImmunoSEQ Data Assistant and ImmunoSEQ Analyzer, with V, D and J genes assigned per IMGT definitions. Clonality, which ranges from 0 to 1, was calculated as one minus the normalized Shannon entropy of productive rearrangement frequencies. Public clonotype analysis was restricted to overrepresented clonotypes comprising at least 0.05% of each patient's repertoire. Thirteen age-matched healthy donor repertoires from immuneACCESS were used as controls for clonality. The immuneACCESS repertoire file appears here via TCRdb, limited to in-frame rearrangements. These files lack a portion of the clones; in checked studies, under half of the deficit traces to unresolved V genes, and the cause of the others is not known. V, J and clone size derive from that table, while D and trimming were established from the DNA sequence. The sample table lists some 350,000 clones, about 61% of them with a count of one. Of the sample, roughly 6.8% falls within the top ten clones.

The TCR comes from a human donor with chronic lymphocytic leukemia. The sequenced sample was PBMCs, obtained after 36 months of ibrutinib treatment. This sequence uses TRBV10-1 and TRBJ2-7; TRBD2 might be the D gene, on 6 matching bases. The nucleotide sequence reads TGCGCCAGCAGTGGACTAGTCGGGCCCTCCTACGTGCAGTACTTC. The translation is CASSGLVGPSYVQYF.